This TCR beta chain is drawn from a study of T-cell reconstitution after alpha-beta-depleted transplantation in children. The sample holds many counts of this clonotype. Preparation of the TCRbeta library used unique molecular identifiers. Each CDR3 protein gets one entry after TCRdb re-called the PCR reads with MiXCR. This table has around 600,000 distinct CDR3 sequences, 10% appearing once. The CDR3 is 14 residues long. Between the trimmed V and J ends, which lost 0 bases and 4 bases, there was a span of 10 bases. Germline-derived CDR1 and CDR2 are DFQATT and SNEGSKA (reference sequence). The chain links TRBV20-1 to TRBJ2-1; weak D call: TRBD2 (5 bases). The sequencing here drew on PBMCs from the stem cell graft donor, taken from the stem cell graft. This TCR was sampled from a human donor who donated a stem cell graft to a child with acute myeloid leukemia. CDR3 DNA sequence: TGCAGTGCTAGAGATCTAGAGGGATACAATGAGCAGTTCTTC. Residues: CSARDLEGYNEQFF.